These 9 T cell receptor beta chains originate from one sample sequenced in a study of blood T cell repertoires in COVID-19. The repertoire was sequenced with immunoSEQ multiplex PCR; TCRdb's copy has only in-frame clones and lacks some. This table has about 46,000 clones, around four fifths appearing once. Sequencing was carried out using peripheral blood. The receptors stem from a woman older than 75 with acute or convalescent COVID-19.

V gene TRBV7-2 combines with J gene TRBJ1-4, with unresolved D. V dropped 2 bases and J dropped 0 bases, with 4 bases sitting between them. The CDR3 totals 14 residues. From germline, CDR1 is SGHTA and CDR2 FQGNSA. In nucleotides, the CDR3 is TGTGCCAGCAGCTTAACAGCAACTAATGAAAAACTGTTTTTT. It codes for CASSLTATNEKLFF.

The chain uses TRBV5-1 and TRBJ2-5; a weak D match, TRBD2 (6 bases). Germline V gives CDR1 SGHRS, CDR2 YFSETQ. V lost 3 bases to trimming and J lost 5 bases, with 23 bases between them. The CDR3 runs to 17 residues. The CDR3 bases are TGCGCCAGCAGCTGGGCGGGGTTAACTGAGGGAGCCGAGACCCAGTACTTC. It is translated as CASSWAGLTEGAETQYF.

The gene calls are TRBV5-1 and TRBJ1-1; 7 positions agree with TRBD1. The CDR3 covers 16 residues. V lost 2 bases, J lost 3 bases, and 10 bases stayed unmatched. CDR1 and CDR2 from the germline V gene are SGHRS and YFSETQ. CDR3 protein: CASSFSGGSSHTEAFF. For the CDR3, the DNA is TGCGCCAGCAGCTTCTCAGGGGGATCATCGCACACTGAAGCTTTCTTT. The full variable domain, rest sourced from reference TRBV5-1 and TRBJ1-1, is KAGVTQTPRYLIKTRGQQVTLSCSPISGHRSVSWYQQTPGQGLQFLFEYFSETQRNKGNFPGRFSGRQFSNSRSEMNVSTLELGDSALYLCASSFSGGSSHTEAFFGQGTRLTVV.

The V and J genes are TRBV10-1 and TRBJ1-1, with D perhaps TRBD1 (6 bases). Germline CDR1 is WNHNN and CDR2 is SYGVQD (reference sequence). The CDR3 is 13 residues long. V was pared by 3 bases and J by 7 bases, with 12 bases between. CDR3 DNA sequence: TGCGCCAGCAGTGACTCAGGACAGAGTGAAGCTTTCTTT. The encoded protein is CASSDSGQSEAFF.

V is TRBV29-1 and J is TRBJ2-7; D is unresolved. The V and J ends lost 0 bases and 6 bases respectively, with 9 bases between them. Germline V gene lookup returns CDR1 SQVTM and CDR2 ANQGSEA. The CDR3 is 12 amino acids. The CDR3 is CSVEDQVGEQYF. DNA of the CDR3: TGCAGCGTTGAAGATCAGGTGGGCGAGCAGTACTTC.

The CDR3 DNA reads TGCGCCAGCAGTGAATACAGCGGGCCTTACTACGAGCAGTACTTC. This gives the protein CASSEYSGPYYEQYF. The chain joins TRBV10-1 to TRBJ2-7; a possible D gene is TRBD2 (6 bases). The CDR3 loop spans 15 amino acids. Between the trimmed V and J ends, which lost 3 bases and 3 bases, there was a span of 15 bases. Germline V lookup: CDR1 WNHNN, CDR2 SYGVQD (reference sequence).

This chain links TRBV19 with TRBJ2-6; perhaps TRBD1 as D (6 bases). The V end lost 1 base, the J end lost 0 bases, and 25 bases lay between the germline ends. This CDR3 is 22 amino acids long. Germline-derived CDR1 and CDR2 are LNHDA and SQIVND (reference sequence). The CDR3 loop reads CASSIAGQGFLESYSGANVLTF. Written as DNA, the CDR3 is TGTGCCAGTAGTATAGCGGGTCAGGGGTTCCTAGAGTCTTACTCTGGGGCCAACGTCCTGACTTTC.

The chain has TRBV6-5 and TRBJ2-3; tentative D call: TRBD2 (5 bases). CDR3 length: 14 residues. Trimming took off 9 bases at V and 0 bases at J, with 13 bases between the two ends. CDR1 is MNHEY and CDR2 is SVGAGI in the germline V gene. Here the CDR3 reads CASSLAPSTDTQYF. Written as DNA, the CDR3 is TGTGCCAGTAGCCTAGCCCCTAGCACAGATACGCAGTATTTT.

This chain links TRBV30 with TRBJ1-3; the D gene is possibly TRBD1 (6 bases). CDR3 length equals 15 residues. Trimming removed 0 bases at V and 0 bases at J, with 9 bases between. The germline V gene encodes CDR1 GTSNPN and CDR2 SVGIG (reference sequence). The CDR3 coding sequence is TGTGCCTGGAGTGTAGGGACACTCTCTGGAAACACCATATATTTT. Encoded protein: CAWSVGTLSGNTIYF.